The source of this TCR beta chain is a study of shared clonotypes between healthy human individuals. Data came from immunoSEQ multiplex PCR; TCRdb stores just in-frame clones and leaves some out. The data show some 2,000,000 clones, 90% to 95% seen once. Germline CDR1 is SGHRS and CDR2 is YFSETQ. This CDR3 contains 15 residues. V was trimmed by 2 bases and J by 4 bases, leaving 15 bases between them. The split of CD4+ cells yielded CD45RA+ naive and CD45RA-negative memory subsets. The J gene is TRBJ1-1, the V gene TRBV5-1; possible D gene TRBD1, 5 bases. Sequenced input: naive CD4+ T cells sorted from blood. As to subset: CD45RA+ positively selected. The source is a man aged 18 to 35 in good health. The CDR3 loop reads CASSFNSGYGTEAFF. The CDR3 bases are TGCGCCAGCAGCTTTAACTCAGGGTATGGCACTGAAGCTTTCTTT.